These 14 T cell receptor beta chains were all obtained from the same sample, sequenced in a study of T cells expressing NK-cell markers. No DNA is given; TCRdb re-called the 5' RACE reads and lists each CDR3 protein once. The table for this sample gives about 110,000 distinct CDR3 sequences. Source material: blood T cells: a sorted CD56 or NKG2C T cell subset, CD4+ or CD8+ T cells, or bulk PBMC T cells (not recorded which). These receptors came from a woman aged 18-69 years in good health.

This chain joins TRBV10-3 and TRBJ2-7. This CDR3 is built from 12 residues. From germline, CDR1 is ENHRY and CDR2 SYGVKD. The CDR3 protein is CAISDTSYEQYF.

V and J are TRBV15 and TRBJ2-3; no DNA is available, so the TRBD1 call from TCRdb remains unchecked. The CDR3 is 16 amino acids. Looked up from germline, CDR1 is LNHNV and CDR2 is YYDKDF (reference sequence). CDR3 residues: CATSPPRGHSTDTQYF.

The genes are TRBV5-4 and TRBJ1-1; TCRdb returns TRBD1, unconfirmable since there is no DNA. Germline CDR1 SGHNT, CDR2 YYREEE (reference sequence). The CDR3 is 12 residues long. The CDR3: CASGGPAAEAFF.

The chain carries TRBV11-2 and TRBJ2-1; TCRdb names TRBD2, which stays unverified in the absence of DNA. Germline CDR1 SGHAT, CDR2 FQNNGV. The CDR3 runs 16 residues. CDR3 protein: CASSRGGSGGYNEQFF.

The chain joins TRBV7-7 to TRBJ2-3. The CDR3 extends over 17 amino acids. Germline lookup yields CDR1 SSHAT and CDR2 FNYEAQ (reference sequence). The CDR3 protein is CASSLETGNPNVDTQYF.

J is TRBJ2-3 and V is TRBV12-3 or TRBV12-4; lacking DNA, the TRBD1 call made by TCRdb goes unchecked. The CDR3 length is 14 residues. The CDR3 loop reads CASSLAGGMDTQYF.

The chain couples TRBV5-4 to TRBJ2-7. Germline CDR1 and CDR2: SGHNT and YYREEE (reference sequence). This CDR3 has 14 amino acids. The CDR3 region is CASSWEGRAYEQYF.

The chain carries TRBV20-1 and TRBJ2-3; the D gene TCRdb calls, TRBD2, cannot be checked with no DNA. The germline CDR1 and CDR2 sequences are DFQATT and SNEGSKA (reference sequence). There are 16 residues in the CDR3. The CDR3 here is CSARPQSGGGTDTQYF.

The rearrangement joins TRBV29-1 to TRBJ2-3. This CDR3 contains 13 residues. Germline values: CDR1 SQVTM, CDR2 ANQGSEA. The CDR3 spells CSVHAWNTDTQYF.

The chain has TRBV6-1 and TRBJ2-7; the D call of TRBD2 rests on TCRdb alone, since no DNA is present to check it. CDR3 length equals 17 residues. Germline V gives CDR1 MNHNS, CDR2 SASEGT. This CDR3 reads CASGPGLASFSSYEQYF.

Judged by frequency, this clonotype is medium-sized. The V call is TRBV5-1, the J call TRBJ2-5; the TRBD2 assignment by TCRdb is unverifiable without DNA. Germline CDR1 SGHRS, CDR2 YFSETQ. CDR3 length: 14 residues. CDR3 residues: CASSASLAEETQYF.

This chain connects TRBV7-2 to TRBJ2-1; without DNA, the TCRdb call of TRBD1 cannot be checked. The CDR3 has 14 amino acids. Germline CDR1 and CDR2: SGHTA and FQGNSA. The CDR3 loop is CASSSGVARNEQFF.

This chain links TRBV20-1 with TRBJ2-1; without DNA, the TCRdb call of TRBD2 cannot be checked. This CDR3 region has 15 residues. Germline CDR1 is DFQATT and CDR2 is SNEGSKA (reference sequence). CDR3 sequence reads: CSALPSGVSYNEQFF.

Here the CDR3 reads CASSYSAGGTYEQYF. The chain couples TRBV6-5 to TRBJ2-7; TCRdb's D call, TRBD2, is unchecked because there is no DNA. Germline V gene lookup returns CDR1 MNHEY and CDR2 SVGAGI. The CDR3 spans 15 residues.